One sample yielded the 22 T cell receptor beta chains listed below, sequenced in a study of blood T cells in healthy people across ages. The use of a sample-barcoded 5' primer and a J-beta primer mix characterized a second PCR of about 7 to 12 cycles. TCRdb re-called the 5' RACE reads through MiXCR, storing one row per CDR3 protein. Of about 1,400,000 distinct CDR3 sequences in the sample, around 42% were seen once. Sequencing used blood. The source of these receptors is a woman between 18 and 29 years old in good health.

This clonotype has more than one count but fewer than ten. This rearrangement joins TRBV20-1 to TRBJ2-7; TRBD2 matches at 10 bases. CDR3 length: 14 residues. J was trimmed by 5 bases and V by 3 bases; bases with no gene match: 7. In germline, CDR1 is DFQATT, CDR2 SNEGSKA (reference sequence). The CDR3 region has the DNA TGCAGTGCTAGGGCCCTAGCGGGAGTTAACGAGCAGTACTTC. Translated: CSARALAGVNEQYF.

The chain links TRBV28 to TRBJ2-5; D gene uncertain. Germline values: CDR1 MDHEN, CDR2 SYDVKM. The CDR3 is 16 amino acids. Trimming removed 6 bases at V and 0 bases at J, with 17 bases between. The CDR3 region is CASSNRRTTYQETQYF. CDR3 nucleotides: TGTGCCAGCAGCAACAGACGGACCACGTACCAAGAGACCCAGTACTTC.

This rearrangement joins TRBV6-1 to TRBJ2-7, with TRBD2 matching over 12 bases. The V segment lost 8 bases and the J segment 3 bases; nucleotides outside the gene matches: 5. This CDR3 spans 14 amino acids. Germline V CDR1 and CDR2: MNHNS, SASEGT. CDR3 DNA: TGTGCCAGCCTAGGACTAGCGGGGATCTACGAGCAGTACTTC. It yields the protein CASLGLAGIYEQYF.

The V call is TRBV7-9, the J call TRBJ2-7, with a possible D match to TRBD1 (5 bases). The CDR3 has 14 amino acids. Germline V lookup: CDR1 SEHNR, CDR2 FQNEAQ (reference sequence). Trimming cost V 3 bases and J 2 bases, with 11 bases left between them. The CDR3 spells CASSLKDSPYEQYF. CDR3 nucleotide sequence: TGTGCCAGCAGCTTGAAAGACAGTCCCTACGAGCAGTACTTC.

The J gene is TRBJ2-1, the V gene TRBV6-1, with D tentatively TRBD1 (6 bases). CDR1 is MNHNS and CDR2 is SASEGT in the germline V gene. This CDR3 has 13 residues. Trimming took 8 bases from V and 9 from J, leaving 17 bases between them. The CDR3 coding sequence is TGTGCCAGCCTTGGACAGCCCGATTTTGAGCAGTTCTTC. Amino acids: CASLGQPDFEQFF.

The chain is built from TRBV20-1 and TRBJ2-1, with D maybe TRBD2 (5 bases). Per germline, CDR1 DFQATT and CDR2 SNEGSKA (reference sequence). V shed 6 bases and J shed 2 bases, with 20 bases lying between them. The CDR3 totals 16 residues. The CDR3 spells CSARVAGVGTYNEQFF. The CDR3 DNA is TGCAGTGCACGGGTGGCGGGCGTGGGGACCTACAATGAGCAGTTCTTC.

This clonotype was seen a few times. CDR3 in amino acids: CASSLAGVYGYTF. Written as DNA, the CDR3 is TGTGCCAGCAGCTTAGCGGGGGTCTATGGCTACACCTTC. The chain is built from TRBV11-2 and TRBJ1-2, with D perhaps matching TRBD1 (5 bases). The germline V gene encodes CDR1 SGHAT and CDR2 FQNNGV. V lost 1 base, J lost 4 bases, and 7 bases lay in between. The CDR3 length is 13 residues.

The rearrangement links TRBV20-1 to TRBJ2-3; a possible D gene is TRBD2 (5 bases). The CDR3 totals 12 residues. V lost 5 bases and J lost 7, with 13 bases in between. CDR1 is DFQATT, CDR2 SNEGSKA, per germline (reference sequence). CDR3 bases: TGCAGTGCTGGACCCGGACTTTATACGCAGTATTTT. Protein: CSAGPGLYTQYF.

The rearrangement uses TRBV6-2 or TRBV6-3 and TRBJ2-1, with 8 bases lining up with TRBD2. The tail of the sequence fits TRBJ2-7 better, so the J call may be wrong. This CDR3 contains 15 residues. CDR1 and CDR2 from the germline V gene are MNHEY and SVGEGT. CDR3 DNA: TGTGCCAGCAGTTACTCTGGGCGGGAGGACAATGAGCAGTACTTC. Translation gives CASSYSGREDNEQYF.

The J gene is TRBJ2-2, the V gene TRBV11-3; perhaps D is TRBD1 or TRBD2 (5 bases each). V shed 5 bases and J shed 0 bases, with 13 bases lying between them. The CDR3 is made up of 16 amino acids. Germline V CDR1 and CDR2: SGHNT, YENEEA. CDR3 bases: TGTGCCAGCAGCCCCGGGACCCGGGCGAACACCGGGGAGCTGTTTTTT. Translating it yields CASSPGTRANTGELFF.

CDR3 protein: CASRLGTMNTGELFF. In nucleotides, the CDR3 is TGTGCCAGCAGGTTGGGCACAATGAACACCGGGGAGCTGTTTTTT. The rearrangement joins TRBV12-3 or TRBV12-4 to TRBJ2-2, with D unresolved. V dropped 6 bases and J dropped 1 base, with 12 bases sitting between them. CDR3 length equals 15 residues.

The chain has TRBV21-1 and TRBJ2-1; TRBD1, the table's D call, was not compared with the DNA. TRBV21-1 is classified as a pseudogene. The length of the CDR3 is 16 residues. The CDR3 DNA reads TGTGCCAGCAGCCACGTATGGGCGGGGGTCTACGATGAGCAGTTCTTC. Protein: CASSHVWAGVYDEQFF.

As concerns this clonotype: At one end, the junction sequence differs from germline, possibly due to a read error. The rearrangement joins TRBV9 to TRBJ2-7, with 10 bases identical to TRBD1. Germline values: CDR1 SGDLS, CDR2 YYNGEE. There are 16 residues in the CDR3. In DNA form, the CDR3 reads TGTGTCAGCAGCGTAGAAGGGACAGGGGACTCCTACGAGCAGTACTTC. Its protein is CVSSVEGTGDSYEQYF.

The CDR3: CATSIILGFTNEKLFF. CDR3 coding DNA: TGTGCCACCAGCATAATCTTGGGATTCACTAATGAAAAACTGTTTTTT. V and J are TRBV15 and TRBJ1-4; D is ambiguous. The length of the CDR3 is 16 residues. CDR1 and CDR2 (germline): LNHNV, YYDKDF (reference sequence). Trimming left V 4 bases short and J 2 bases short, with 14 bases between.

This rearrangement joins TRBV6-6 to TRBJ1-1; 7 positions agree with TRBD1. In germline, CDR1 is MNHNY, CDR2 SVGAGI (reference sequence). The CDR3 extends over 14 amino acids. The junction had 7 bases not matched to a gene; V was cut back by 5 bases and J by 4 bases. The CDR3 DNA reads TGTGCCAGCAGTACAGGGGCGGGGAGCACTGAAGCTTTCTTT. Protein: CASSTGAGSTEAFF.

This chain joins TRBV27 and TRBJ2-7; 15 bases agree with TRBD2. V dropped 5 bases and J dropped 3; count of bases not matched to a gene: 5. CDR1 MNHEY and CDR2 SMNVEV come from the germline V gene (reference sequence). This CDR3 spans 16 amino acids. The CDR3 loop is CASSPGTSGGFYEQYF. The CDR3 DNA is TGTGCCAGCAGTCCCGGGACTAGCGGGGGGTTCTACGAGCAGTACTTC.

This clonotype was observed a few times. V and J are TRBV20-1 and TRBJ2-7; no firm D call. The CDR3 runs 11 residues. CDR1 DFQATT and CDR2 SNEGSKA come from the germline V gene (reference sequence). Trimming shortened V by 7 bases and J by 2 bases, and 9 bases separated the two germline ends. CDR3 region: CSGLVAYEQYF. The CDR3, as DNA: TGCAGTGGCCTAGTGGCCTACGAGCAGTACTTC.

The chain is built from TRBV7-9 and TRBJ2-4; 9 nucleotides agree with TRBD2. Looked up from germline, CDR1 is SEHNR and CDR2 is FQNEAQ (reference sequence). Trimming at V came to 5 bases and at J to 15 bases, leaving 11 bases not matched to a gene. This CDR3 is built from 13 residues. Written as DNA, the CDR3 is TGTGCCAGCAGCCCCGGCCTAGCGGGGATACCGTACTTC. Translating gives CASSPGLAGIPYF.

V gene TRBV12-5 combines with J gene TRBJ2-1; TRBD2 aligns across 7 bases. Trimming at V came to 5 bases and at J to 0 bases, leaving 7 bases not matched to a gene. CDR3 length equals 16 residues. Germline loops: CDR1 LGHNT, CDR2 FRNRAP. CDR3 bases: TGTGCTAGTGGTGGGAGGGATCCCCTCTCCTACAATGAGCAGTTCTTC. Translating gives CASGGRDPLSYNEQFF.

This clonotype was counted a few times. The chain has TRBV10-3 and TRBJ2-5; D might be TRBD1 (5 bases). The CDR3 sequence is 15 residues long. The ends were cut back, 0 bases at V and 5 bases at J, with 13 bases in the middle. CDR1 is ENHRY and CDR2 is SYGVKD in the germline V gene. The CDR3 DNA reads TGTGCCATCAGTGAGTCGGGGCCCTCCGGGGAGACCCAGTACTTC. It is translated as CAISESGPSGETQYF.

The chain combines TRBV28 with TRBJ1-5; perhaps TRBD1 as D (6 bases). The germline V and J ends were trimmed by 6 bases and 7 bases, with 16 bases remaining between them. Germline CDR1 MDHEN, CDR2 SYDVKM. CDR3 length: 14 residues. CDR3 sequence: CASSLELGGQPQHF. The CDR3 nucleotides read TGTGCCAGCAGCTTGGAATTGGGGGGCCAGCCCCAGCATTTT.

V is TRBV4-1 and J is TRBJ1-2; 7 nucleotides match TRBD1. J gave up 2 bases and V 0 bases, and 18 bases lay outside the gene matches. Germline V gene data show CDR1 as MGHRA and CDR2 as YSYEKL. The CDR3 loop spans 20 amino acids. CDR3 protein: CASSQDPIETGDFVNYGYTF. The CDR3 bases are TGCGCCAGCAGCCAAGACCCCATCGAAACAGGGGATTTCGTAAACTATGGCTACACCTTC.